This T cell receptor beta chain emerged from a study of T cells after posttransplantation cyclophosphamide. The study's findings and limits: Donor CD8+ memory clones often dominated recipient blood repertoires at later times.

Method: immunoSEQ multiplex PCR; TCRdb's copy keeps in-frame clones and lacks some. The table has about 3,800 clones, about 70% seen once. Comment on this clone: Its specificity is not known.

Treatment was busulfan-fludarabine conditioning, a marrow graft, and cyclophosphamide on days +3 and +4. The CDR3 is 15 residues long. V was clipped by 4 bases and J by 12 bases; unmatched bases: 9. The V gene's germline CDR1 is SGHRS and CDR2 YFSETQ. Source: CD8+ T cells sorted from PBMCs, taken around 1,200 days after allogeneic stem cell transplant with posttransplant cyclophosphamide. The TCR was taken from a female patient in her thirties or forties who received an allogeneic stem cell transplant from a related donor, was CMV-positive, and had no GVHD. Some T cells may be the graft donor's. V gene TRBV5-1 combines with J gene TRBJ2-1; TRBD2 aligns across 14 bases. The CDR3 sequence: CASSPGTSGGLGQFF. In DNA form, the CDR3 reads TGCGCCAGCAGCCCTGGGACTAGCGGGGGATTAGGGCAGTTCTTC.